One and the same sample provided the 8 T cell receptor beta chains below, sequenced in a study of cytomegalovirus exposure and HLA in healthy donors. With 60 Vbeta and 13 Jbeta primers, the PCR was carried out. TCRdb keeps only in-frame clones here, not all; method: immunoSEQ multiplex PCR. Of a few hundred thousand clones in the sample, approximately 90% were seen once. The sequencing input was PBMCs. These receptors all stem from a woman younger than 30 in good health and CMV-seronegative.

This sequence joins TRBV5-1 and TRBJ2-1; D possibly corresponds to TRBD2 (5 bases). CDR1 and CDR2 (germline): SGHRS, YFSETQ. Trimming pared 3 bases from V and 5 bases from J, leaving 9 bases between. There are 13 residues in the CDR3. CDR3 protein: CASSSAGHNEQFF. CDR3 nucleotides: TGCGCCAGCAGCTCTGCGGGCCACAATGAGCAGTTCTTC.

This sequence joins TRBV14 and TRBJ2-2, with D tentatively TRBD1 (6 bases). V was shortened by 2 bases and J by 5 bases, with 12 bases between the two germline ends. Germline CDR1 and CDR2: SGHDN and FVKESK. This CDR3 contains 15 residues. CDR3 DNA: TGTGCCAGCAGCCAATATATCCAGGGGACCGGGGAGCTGTTTTTT. The encoded protein is CASSQYIQGTGELFF.

Only one count was recorded for this clone. V and J are TRBV27 and TRBJ1-1; 7 bases line up with TRBD1. V gave up 4 bases and J gave up 6 bases; unmatched junction bases: 11. The CDR3 has 15 residues. CDR1 is MNHEY, CDR2 SMNVEV, per germline (reference sequence). As DNA, the CDR3 is TGTGCCAGCAGTTCCCAGACAGGGAGAGGGGCTGAAGCTTTCTTT. Protein sequence: CASSSQTGRGAEAFF.

The rearrangement uses TRBV7-6 and TRBJ2-2; 10 bases line up with TRBD2. Germline CDR1 SGHVS, CDR2 FNYEAQ. The ends lost 5 bases at V and 0 bases at J; junction bases unmatched: 3. The CDR3 runs 16 residues. In DNA form, the CDR3 reads TGTGCCAGCAGCCGGGGACTAGCGACGAACACCGGGGAGCTGTTTTTT. It encodes CASSRGLATNTGELFF.

The chain employs TRBV5-1 and TRBJ2-5; 7 nucleotides agree with TRBD2. The J call may be incorrect, as the DNA end agrees better with TRBJ2-7. This CDR3 is 14 amino acids long. Germline V lookup: CDR1 SGHRS, CDR2 YFSETQ. The CDR3 protein is CASSPSAGTYEQYF. DNA of the CDR3: TGCGCCAGCAGCCCCTCAGCGGGGACCTACGAGCAGTACTTC.

This clone was recorded once. CDR3 loop: CASSEEGRKGGLAKNIQYF. The CDR3 DNA sequence: TGTGCCAGCAGTGAAGAGGGACGGAAGGGGGGGCTAGCCAAAAACATTCAGTACTTC. V usage is TRBV2 and J usage is TRBJ2-4, with D possibly being TRBD2 (7 bases). The CDR3 contains 19 residues. V lost 1 base and J 0 bases, leaving 19 bases between the germline ends. Germline V gene sequence: CDR1 SNHLY, CDR2 FYNNEI.

The chain uses TRBV5-1 and TRBJ2-3, with 7 bases aligning to TRBD1. Germline CDR1 reads SGHRS; CDR2 reads YFSETQ. The CDR3 covers 14 residues. V shed 4 bases and J 2 bases; nucleotides not matched to a gene: 4. This CDR3 reads CASSAQGYTDTQYF. CDR3 in DNA: TGCGCCAGCAGCGCACAGGGGTACACAGATACGCAGTATTTT.

V is TRBV5-1 and J is TRBJ2-1; 9 nucleotides match TRBD2. V lost 4 bases and J lost 6; bases outside the gene matches: 8. This CDR3 contains 15 residues. CDR1 SGHRS and CDR2 YFSETQ come from the germline V gene. In nucleotides, the CDR3 is TGCGCCAGCAGCATAATAGCGGGGGACTCCAATGAGCAGTTCTTC. Translation gives CASSIIAGDSNEQFF.